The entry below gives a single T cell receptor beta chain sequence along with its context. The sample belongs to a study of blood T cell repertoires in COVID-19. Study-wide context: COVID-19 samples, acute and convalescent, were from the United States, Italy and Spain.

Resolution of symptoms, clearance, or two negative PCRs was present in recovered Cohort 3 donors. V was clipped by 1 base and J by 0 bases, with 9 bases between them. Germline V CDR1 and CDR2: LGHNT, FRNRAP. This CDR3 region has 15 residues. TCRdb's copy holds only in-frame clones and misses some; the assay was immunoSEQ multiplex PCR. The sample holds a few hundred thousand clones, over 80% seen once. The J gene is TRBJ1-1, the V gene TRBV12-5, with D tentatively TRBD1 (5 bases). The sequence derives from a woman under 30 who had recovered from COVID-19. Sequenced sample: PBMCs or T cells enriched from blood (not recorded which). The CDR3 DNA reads TGTGCTAGTGGTTTGGACAGGCGGCTGAACACTGAAGCTTTCTTT. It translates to CASGLDRRLNTEAFF. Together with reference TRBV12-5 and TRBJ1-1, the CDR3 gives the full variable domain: DARVTQTPRHKVTEMGQEVTMRCQPILGHNTVFWYRQTMMQGLELLAYFRNRAPLDDSGMPKDRFSAEMPDATLATLKIQPSEPRDSAVYFCASGLDRRLNTEAFFGQGTRLTVV.